These 19 T cell receptor beta chains originate from one sample sequenced in a study of T cell responses to AZD1222 COVID-19 vaccine. This table comes from immunoSEQ multiplex PCR, and its TCRdb copy is limited to in-frame clones, with some not included. The data show about 160,000 clones, around 93% seen once. The sequences come from peripheral blood, collected on day 0 of AZD1222 vaccination. The receptors shown here come from an adult in good health.

The gene calls are TRBV28 and TRBJ2-7; TRBD1 agrees at 7 bases. Trimming took 4 bases from V and 2 from J; bases not matched to a gene: 5. The CDR3 consists of 14 residues. Germline V lookup: CDR1 MDHEN, CDR2 SYDVKM. DNA of the CDR3: TGTGCCAGCAGTTCAGGGGACAGAGCCTACGAGCAGTACTTC. It yields the protein CASSSGDRAYEQYF.

The chain links TRBV5-1 to TRBJ1-3; D is possibly TRBD1 (5 bases). V lost 6 bases, J lost 0 bases, and 13 bases lay in between. Per the germline V gene, CDR1 is SGHRS and CDR2 is YFSETQ. The CDR3 contains 15 residues. CDR3 nucleotide sequence: TGCGCCAGCACCGCAGAGGGGAACTCTGGAAACACCATATATTTT. Translating gives CASTAEGNSGNTIYF.

V gene TRBV21-1 combines with J gene TRBJ2-5; no DNA check was done on the table's D call, TRBD1. TRBV21-1 is termed a pseudogene. This CDR3 contains 17 residues. CDR3 DNA sequence: TGTGCCAGCAGCAAAGGTCAGGGCAGCCCCCCTGTTCGGACCCAGTACTTC. It encodes CASSKGQGSPPVRTQYF.

This chain uses TRBV5-5 with TRBJ1-4; TRBD1 agrees at 7 bases. The junction had 6 bases not matched to a gene; V was cut back by 2 bases and J by 2 bases. Germline V gives CDR1 SGHKS, CDR2 YYEKEE (reference sequence). This CDR3 comprises 16 residues. CDR3 bases: TGTGCCAGCAGCTTTCGCCAGGGGGGTACTAATGAAAAACTGTTTTTT. Translating it yields CASSFRQGGTNEKLFF.

The rearrangement joins TRBV21-1 to TRBJ2-4; TRBD2 is taken as the D call from the table, unchecked against the DNA. TRBV21-1 represents a pseudogene. The length of the CDR3 is 14 residues. CDR3 amino acids: CASSKHLVANIQYF. The DNA for the CDR3 is TGTGCCAGCAGCAAACATCTAGTAGCGAACATTCAGTACTTC.

V is TRBV6-8 and J is TRBJ1-4; 7 bases fit TRBD1. Germline CDR1 reads MNHGY; CDR2 reads SAAAGT. Germline trimming cut 7 bases from V and 7 bases from J; bases unmatched to any gene: 9. There are 14 residues in the CDR3. CDR3 residues: CASTQTGRGEKLFF. CDR3 in DNA: TGTGCCAGCACCCAGACAGGGCGGGGTGAAAAACTGTTTTTT.

The J gene is TRBJ2-3, the V gene TRBV5-5, with D possibly TRBD2 on 6 matching bases. Trimming left V 4 bases short and J 4 bases short, with 13 bases between. This CDR3 contains 14 residues. From germline, CDR1 is SGHKS and CDR2 YYEKEE (reference sequence). The CDR3 loop reads CASSQTSGADTQYF. The CDR3 bases are TGTGCCAGCAGCCAAACGTCGGGGGCAGATACGCAGTATTTT.

CDR3 residues: CAIRRGANEKLFF. CDR3 DNA: TGTGCCATCAGACGGGGAGCTAATGAAAAACTGTTTTTT. The chain has TRBV10-3 and TRBJ1-4; no definite D call. V lost 6 bases and J 3 bases, leaving 8 bases between the germline ends. The CDR3 has 13 amino acids. CDR1 ENHRY and CDR2 SYGVKD come from the germline V gene.

V is TRBV28 and J is TRBJ2-3; D is ambiguous. The CDR3 loop spans 14 amino acids. The germline CDR1 and CDR2 sequences are MDHEN and SYDVKM. V was trimmed by 2 bases and J by 1 base, leaving 7 bases between them. In DNA form, the CDR3 reads TGTGCCAGCAGTTTACCGTTGGGCACAGATACGCAGTATTTT. Translated, it gives CASSLPLGTDTQYF. Full variable domain (missing parts from reference TRBV28 and TRBJ2-3): DVKVTQSSRYLVKRTGEKVFLECVQDMDHENMFWYRQDPGLGLRLIYFSYDVKMKEKGDIPEGYSVSREKKERFSLILESASTNQTSMYLCASSLPLGTDTQYFGPGTRLTVL.

The chain combines TRBV6-5 with TRBJ2-7, with 10 bases identical to TRBD2. J was trimmed by 2 bases and V by 0 bases; bases with no gene match: 4. The germline V gene encodes CDR1 MNHEY and CDR2 SVGAGI. CDR3 length equals 16 residues. In DNA, the CDR3 is TGTGCCAGCAGTTACTCGGCTAGCGGGAGACCCTACGAGCAGTACTTC. Its protein product is CASSYSASGRPYEQYF.

CDR3 residues: CASSSPGTSEFEQYF. DNA for the CDR3: TGTGCCAGCAGTTCGCCCGGGACTAGCGAATTCGAGCAGTACTTC. The genes are TRBV6-5 and TRBJ2-7; TRBD2 matches at 10 bases. The V gene's germline CDR1 is MNHEY and CDR2 SVGAGI. This CDR3 region has 15 residues. V trimming: 4 bases; J trimming: 6 bases; junction bases outside the gene matches: 9.

V gene TRBV27 combines with J gene TRBJ2-5; weak D call: TRBD2 (9 bases). CDR3 length: 18 amino acids. The germline V gene has CDR1 MNHEY and CDR2 SMNVEV (reference sequence). V was trimmed by 5 bases and J by 7 bases, leaving 29 bases between them. The CDR3 coding sequence is TGTGCCAGCAGTCACTCCTCTGGACAGGGCACTAGCGGGCCGACCCAGTACTTC. Its protein product is CASSHSSGQGTSGPTQYF.

The V gene is TRBV5-1, the J gene TRBJ1-2; possible D gene TRBD1, 5 bases. This CDR3 contains 15 residues. Germline-derived CDR1 and CDR2 are SGHRS and YFSETQ. V gave up 0 bases and J gave up 0 bases, with 9 bases separating them. The CDR3 nucleotides are TGCGCCAGCAGCTTGGGAGGGGCAGCTAACTATGGCTACACCTTC. Its translation is CASSLGGAANYGYTF.

The chain links TRBV18 to TRBJ2-7; 8 positions match TRBD2. The CDR3 consists of 15 residues. V lost 3 bases, J lost 1 base, and 5 bases stayed unmatched. The germline CDR1 and CDR2 sequences are KGHSH and LQKENI. CDR3 nucleotides: TGTGCCAGCTCACCCAGTTTAGCGGGGTCCTACGAGCAGTACTTC. Protein: CASSPSLAGSYEQYF.

The genes are TRBV19 and TRBJ1-2; no clear D. The CDR3 is 14 amino acids. Germline CDR1 is LNHDA and CDR2 is SQIVND (reference sequence). V was trimmed by 3 bases and J by 4 bases, leaving 12 bases between them. The CDR3 protein is CASSIGPIGYGYTF. The DNA of the CDR3 is TGTGCCAGTAGTATCGGTCCTATCGGCTATGGCTACACCTTC.

The chain has TRBV5-4 and TRBJ1-4, with a possible D match to TRBD1 (6 bases). Germline V gene sequence: CDR1 SGHNT, CDR2 YYREEE (reference sequence). This CDR3 region has 15 residues. V was cut by 4 bases and J by 8 bases, with 18 bases left in between. The CDR3 DNA reads as TGTGCCAGCAGCCCTGGGACGGCAGGGGCCGAAAAACTGTTTTTT. Translating it yields CASSPGTAGAEKLFF.

The chain uses TRBV6-6 and TRBJ1-5, with a tentative D call TRBD1 (5 bases). With 6 bases removed from V and 2 bases from J, the gap between germline ends came to 14 bases. The V gene's germline CDR1 is MNHNY and CDR2 SVGAGI (reference sequence). This CDR3 comprises 15 residues. The CDR3 is CASSSGRGGNQPQHF. CDR3 nucleotides: TGTGCCAGCAGCTCCGGGAGGGGAGGCAATCAGCCCCAGCATTTT.

This chain joins TRBV6-6 and TRBJ2-5; either TRBD1 or TRBD2 may supply D (6 bases each). This CDR3 comprises 14 residues. The germline V and J ends were trimmed by 5 bases and 2 bases, with 12 bases remaining between them. CDR1 and CDR2 from the germline V gene are MNHNY and SVGAGI (reference sequence). In DNA form, the CDR3 reads TGTGCCAGCAGTGCTACAGGGACTCAAGAGACCCAGTACTTC. It encodes CASSATGTQETQYF.

The gene calls are TRBV4-1 and TRBJ1-4, with D unclear. Trimming cost V 6 bases and J 8 bases, with 22 bases left between them. The CDR3 consists of 16 residues. The germline CDR1 and CDR2 sequences are MGHRA and YSYEKL. The CDR3 DNA reads TGCGCCAGCAGGCCTCAACTCGGCCTAGAGGAAGAAAAACTGTTTTTT. This sequence encodes CASRPQLGLEEEKLFF.